One and the same sample provided the 21 T cell receptor delta chains below, sequenced in a study of γδ T cells in repeated Plasmodium falciparum infection. Bulk repertoires came from Vgamma9/Vdelta2+ or Vdelta2-negative gammadelta T cells flow-sorted from PBMC. TCRdb called clones from the multiplex PCR reads again using CATT. The sample gives approximately 60,000 delta-chain clones, approximately 1.5% of which show up once; roughly 15% is in the top ten. The sample taken for sequencing was gamma-delta T cells from blood. These receptors originate from a pool of human donors (malaria-infected and uninfected, not separated).

The sample holds a few counts of this clone. TCRdb's protein for this DNA is that of a much larger clone and differs from the translation at residue 14, likely a read error; the protein shown is the DNA translation. V gene TRDV1 combines with J gene TRDJ1; 11 bases line up with TRDD3. The J gene is not listed in TCRdb, so it was assigned here from a DNA match to germline. Germline CDR1 is TSWWSYY and CDR2 is QGS. The CDR3 sequence is 21 residues long. V shed 5 bases, J shed 4 bases, and the junction held 24 bases outside the gene matches. The CDR3 loop reads CALGKYRPNYGGYGGFDKLIF. The CDR3 DNA reads as TGTGCTCTTGGGAAATACCGTCCGAACTATGGGGGATACGGGGGGTTCGATAAACTCATCTTT.

This clone has more than one count but fewer than ten. The protein held in TCRdb is that of a much larger clone and does not match this DNA's translation at residue 11, likely because of a read error; the protein shown is translated from the DNA. This rearrangement joins TRDV1 to TRDJ1; TRDD2 agrees at 7 bases. Here the J gene came from matching the DNA to germline, since TCRdb omits it. Germline CDR1 TSWWSYY, CDR2 QGS. CDR3 length: 17 amino acids. After removal of 5 bases from V and 5 bases from J, the junction contained 17 bases not matched to a gene. CDR3 sequence reads: CALGSPPFLRPGDKLIF. CDR3 sequence (DNA): TGTGCTCTTGGGTCACCCCCTTTCCTACGTCCGGGGGATAAACTCATCTTT.

As to this clone: This likely reflects a read error, since a far larger clone is one base away. In the same sample, other DNA sequences code for this CDR3. The V gene is TRDV3, the J gene TRDJ1, with TRDD3 identical over 11 bases. This CDR3 is built from 21 residues. In germline, CDR1 is TVYSNPD, CDR2 GDNSRS (reference sequence). The CDR3 reads CAFSASGAGGYHPLLRNKLIF. The CDR3 DNA follows: TGTGCCTTTAGTGCCTCGGGTGCTGGGGGATACCATCCTCTACTCAGGAATAAACTCATCTTC.

Worth noting for this clone: The protein in TCRdb stems from a much larger clone and differs at residue 15 from this DNA's translation, likely a read error; here the protein is translated from the DNA. The rearrangement uses TRDV1 and TRDJ1; no definite D call. The J gene, left out of TCRdb, was set here by checking the DNA against germline. The germline V gene has CDR1 TSWWSYY and CDR2 QGS. The CDR3 totals 19 residues. The CDR3 coding sequence is TGTGCTCTTGGGGGAAGACTTAAAAAGTCCCTCCGGTACACCGGTAAACTCATCTTT. Translated: CALGGRLKKSLRYTGKLIF.

This clone was detected only a few times. TCRdb's protein for this DNA is that of a much larger clone and differs from the translation at residue 19, likely a read error; the protein shown is the DNA translation. The chain employs TRDV1 and TRDJ1, with TRDD3 identical over 11 bases. The J gene was not available in TCRdb and was assigned here by matching the DNA to germline segments. Trimming cost V 4 bases and J 6 bases; bases outside gene matches: 31. Germline V gene sequence: CDR1 TSWWSYY, CDR2 QGS. The CDR3 covers 23 residues. The chain's CDR3 is CALGARIPRLRTLFWGILNKLIF. The CDR3 coding sequence is TGTGCTCTTGGGGCCCGAATCCCCCGACTACGTACCCTCTTCTGGGGGATACTCAATAAACTCATCTTT.

This clone has a handful of counts. The mismatch at residue 3 between this DNA's translation and the TCRdb protein of a much larger clone likely reflects a read error; the protein shown is translated from the DNA. The chain uses TRDV2 and TRDJ2, with D possibly TRDD3 on 6 matching bases. The CDR3 runs to 16 residues. In germline, CDR1 is GEAIGNYY, CDR2 EKD. This CDR3 is CARDTVVGGVTAQLFF. CDR3 coding DNA: TGTGCCCGTGACACCGTGGTGGGGGGGGTGACAGCACAACTCTTCTTT.

A remark on this clone: A far larger clone is a single base away, which makes a read error likely. Additional DNA sequences in this sample encode the identical CDR3. The J gene was not called, though the V gene is TRAV38-2/DV8; TRDD3 is the table's D call, not checked against the DNA. Per germline, CDR1 TSESDYY and CDR2 QEAYKQQN. The CDR3 consists of 18 residues. The CDR3, as DNA: TGTGCTTATAATCGTAATACCGGGGGACTTAGGTACACCGATAAACTCATCTTC. It yields the protein CAYNRNTGGLRYTDKLIF.

To note about this clone: The TCRdb record carries a much larger clone's protein, which differs from this DNA's translation at residue 10; a read error is the likely cause, and the protein listed here is the DNA translation. The CDR3: CALGENVRSSPFTYLHWGIGFDKLIF. CDR3 nucleotide sequence: TGTGCTCTTGGGGAAAACGTTCGTTCCTCCCCCTTTACCTATCTTCACTGGGGGATCGGTTTCGATAAACTCATCTTT. The rearrangement joins TRDV1 to TRDJ1; 10 nucleotides match TRDD3. CDR1 is TSWWSYY, CDR2 QGS, per germline. Trimming removed 2 bases from V and 4 bases from J; junction bases left unmatched: 37. This CDR3 region has 26 residues.

This clone occurred many times. The TCRdb protein, from a much larger clone, departs from this DNA's translation at residue 11, likely by read error; the protein shown derives from the DNA. The rearrangement links TRDV2 to TRDJ1; D unclear. Germline values: CDR1 GEAIGNYY, CDR2 EKD. The CDR3 is made up of 14 amino acids. The CDR3 DNA reads as TGTGCCTGTGACTTCCCCTCTCTGCCCGATGAACTCATCTTT. Translation gives CACDFPSLPDELIF.

This clone was observed at least ten times. This may be a read error, as it is one base from a much larger clone. Additional DNA sequences in this sample encode the identical CDR3. The genes are TRDV1 and TRDJ2; D not certain. This CDR3 spans 19 amino acids. Trimming removed 4 bases at V and 3 bases at J, with 24 bases between. CDR1 is TSWWSYY and CDR2 is QGS in the germline V gene. The CDR3 loop is CALGGLRASTLTLTAQLFF. DNA for the CDR3: TGTGCTCTTGGGGGGCTACGAGCCAGCACCTTAACCCTGACAGCACAACTCTTCTTT.

This clone showed up many times. Translating this DNA gives a protein that differs at residue 8 from the TCRdb one, which belongs to a much larger clone; a read error is likely, and the protein shown is this translation. The DNA for the CDR3 is TGTGCTCTTGGGGAACCCGCCGCCCTGGGGGATCCGAACACCGATAAACTCATCTTT. It encodes CALGEPAALGDPNTDKLIF. The genes are TRDV1 and TRDJ1, with 9 bases fitting TRDD3. V gave up 1 base and J gave up 0 bases; unmatched junction bases: 12. Germline V CDR1 and CDR2: TSWWSYY, QGS. The CDR3 is 19 amino acids.

As to this clone: For this DNA, TCRdb reports the protein of a much larger clone, which diverges at residue 18, most likely from a read error; the protein presented here is translated directly from the DNA. V gene assignment gives TRDV1, but the J gene was left uncalled; TRDD3 reflects the table's D call only, with no check against the DNA. Looked up from germline, CDR1 is TSWWSYY and CDR2 is QGS. This CDR3 has 19 amino acids. The CDR3 loop is CALGDPWSGTGGYGVKLTF. The CDR3 DNA follows: TGTGCTCTTGGGGATCCGTGGTCGGGTACTGGGGGATACGGCGTAAAACTCACCTTT.

This clone was picked up many times. This DNA translates differently at residue 3 from the TCRdb protein, which is that of a much larger clone; a read error is likely, and the protein shown is the DNA's own translation. The genes are TRDV2 and TRDJ3; 7 bases line up with TRDD3. The CDR3 runs to 18 residues. Germline CDR1 and CDR2: GEAIGNYY and EKD. Written as DNA, the CDR3 is TGTGCCCGTGACACCGGGGGATTTAGCTCCTGGGACACCCGACAGATGTTTTTC. Protein product: CARDTGGFSSWDTRQMFF.

This clone has just a few counts. A far bigger clonotype differs at one base, so this is likely a read error. The identical CDR3 is also encoded by other nucleotide sequences in the sample. The genes are TRDV1 and TRDJ1; 13 bases line up with TRDD3. With V trimmed by 2 bases and J by 2 bases, 23 bases remained unmatched. CDR1 and CDR2 (germline): TSWWSYY, QGS. The CDR3 totals 23 residues. The CDR3 here is CALGEIGGTSSSYWGIRTDKLIF. DNA for the CDR3: TGTGCTCTTGGGGAAATTGGAGGAACTTCCTCTTCATACTGGGGGATACGGACCGATAAACTCATCTTT.

For this clone: TCRdb has a much larger clone's protein, which differs at residue 17 from the translation of this DNA, likely because of a read error; what is shown is the protein translated from the DNA. The V segment is TRDV1, and no J call was made; the table's D gene call, TRDD3, was not cross checked with the DNA. Germline loops: CDR1 TSWWSYY, CDR2 QGS. The CDR3 has 21 amino acids. The CDR3 spells CALGERSRGLPSGGYTGKLIF. In nucleotides, the CDR3 is TGTGCTCTTGGGGAACGGTCTCGAGGGCTACCTTCTGGGGGATACACCGGTAAGCTCATCTTT.

This clone was detected a few times. The chain uses TRDV1 and TRDJ1; 8 bases map to TRDD3. The germline gives CDR1 TSWWSYY, CDR2 QGS. With V trimmed by 7 bases and J by 10 bases, 35 bases remained unmatched. There are 21 residues in the CDR3. CDR3 nucleotides: TGTGCTCTTGCGGTGGAGACCCATTCCAACAATTACGACTGGGGGTTCACGCGACTCATCTTT. This sequence encodes CALAVETHSNNYDWGFTRLIF.

As concerns this clone: This DNA's translation and the protein TCRdb lists, from a much larger clone, do not match at residue 16, likely due to a read error; the protein shown is translated from the DNA. This chain links TRDV1 with TRDJ1; 13 nucleotides agree with TRDD3. The J gene is absent in TCRdb and was assigned here via DNA matching to germline. The ends lost 5 bases at V and 2 bases at J; junction bases unmatched: 23. The length of the CDR3 is 22 residues. The germline V gene has CDR1 TSWWSYY and CDR2 QGS. CDR3 amino acids: CALGPFRISYWGIRVDTDKLIF. The DNA for the CDR3 is TGTGCTCTTGGGCCTTTCCGCATATCTTACTGGGGGATACGCGTGGATACCGATAAACTCATCTTT.

This clone has ten or more counts. Translating this DNA gives a protein that differs at residue 9 from the TCRdb one, which belongs to a much larger clone; a read error is likely, and the protein shown is this translation. The V and J genes are TRDV1 and TRDJ1; a weak D match, TRDD3 (5 bases). Because TCRdb records no J gene, it was assigned here through a match of the DNA to germline. There are 20 residues in the CDR3. Germline assignment: CDR1 TSWWSYY and CDR2 QGS. V was pared by 1 base and J by 0 bases, with 24 bases between. The CDR3 reads CALGEQVGRGSYSYTDKLIF. In DNA, the CDR3 is TGTGCTCTTGGGGAACAAGTCGGTCGGGGGTCATACTCATACACCGATAAACTCATCTTT.

This clone has a count of ten or more. The protein TCRdb gives is from a much larger clone and does not agree with this DNA's translation at residue 14, likely a read error; the protein shown here comes from the DNA. V and J are TRDV1 and TRDJ1; no firm D call. CDR3 length: 16 amino acids. Looked up from germline, CDR1 is TSWWSYY and CDR2 is QGS. The CDR3 here is CALGETRAAYTDKPIF. The CDR3 coding sequence is TGTGCTCTTGGGGAAACAAGGGCCGCGTACACCGATAAACCCATCTTT.

This clone appeared a few times. TCRdb lists the protein of a much larger clone for this DNA, which differs at residue 3, so this is likely a read error; the protein given here is translated from the DNA itself. V gene TRDV3 combines with J gene TRDJ1; tentatively, D is TRDD2 (5 bases). The CDR3 length is 13 residues. CDR1 and CDR2 from the germline V gene are TVYSNPD and GDNSRS (reference sequence). Trimming pared 5 bases from V and 8 bases from J, leaving 21 bases between. The CDR3 here is CAPQFLTPRKLIF. For the CDR3, the DNA is TGTGCCCCTCAATTCCTTACCCCCAGGAAACTCATCTTT. The whole variable domain, filled in from reference TRDV3 and TRDJ1, reads CDKVTQSSPDQTVASGSEVVLLCTYDTVYSNPDLFWYRIRPDYSFQFVFYGDNSRSEGADFTQGRFSVKHILTQKAFHLVISPVRTEDSATYYCAPQFLTPRKLIFGKGTRVTVEP.

This clone showed up many times. The chain carries TRDV3 and TRDJ1; unclear D gene. Per the germline V gene, CDR1 is TVYSNPD and CDR2 is GDNSRS (reference sequence). This CDR3 contains 14 residues. V dropped 2 bases and J dropped 0 bases, with 13 bases sitting between them. CDR3 in DNA: TGTGCCTTTCGGTTCCCCACGTACACCGATAAACTCATCTTT. As protein: CAFRFPTYTDKLIF.